These 22 T cell receptor beta chains originate from one sample sequenced in a study of tumor-infiltrating lymphocytes in localized non-small cell lung cancer. Clones were sequenced by immunoSEQ multiplex PCR, and TCRdb holds only the in-frame ones, with some missing. Here the sample spans over 10,000 clones, approximately 81% being singletons. The sequencing input was uninvolved lung tissue not adjacent to the tumor. Receptors were obtained from a human donor with non-small cell lung cancer.

V is TRBV7-9 and J is TRBJ2-5; TRBD1 matches 8 bases. The CDR3 runs to 16 residues. CDR1 is SEHNR and CDR2 is FQNEAQ in the germline V gene (reference sequence). V shed 5 bases, J shed 4 bases, and the junction held 12 bases outside the gene matches. The CDR3 reads CASSRSETGERETQYF. The DNA for the CDR3 is TGTGCCAGCAGCCGCTCAGAGACAGGGGAAAGAGAGACCCAGTACTTC.

This clone occurred a few times. V and J are TRBV30 and TRBJ1-5; D is undetermined. The V end lost 2 bases, the J end lost 0 bases, and 11 bases lay between the germline ends. CDR1 is GTSNPN, CDR2 SVGIG, per germline (reference sequence). The CDR3 runs 15 residues. CDR3 region: CAWSYADYSNQPQHF. The DNA for the CDR3 is TGTGCCTGGAGTTATGCGGACTATAGCAATCAGCCCCAGCATTTT.

The chain is built from TRBV11-1 and TRBJ2-7; D might be TRBD1 (5 bases). The CDR3 loop spans 15 amino acids. V lost 1 base, J lost 5 bases, and 15 bases lay in between. The V gene's germline CDR1 is SGHAT and CDR2 FQDESV (reference sequence). In DNA, the CDR3 is TGTGCCAGCAGCTTAGAGTCCTTGACAGTTCACGAGCAGTACTTC. It is translated as CASSLESLTVHEQYF.

There are a few counts of this clone. This chain uses TRBV11-3 with TRBJ2-2; 14 bases match TRBD2. This CDR3 contains 17 residues. Looked up from germline, CDR1 is SGHNT and CDR2 is YENEEA. The V segment lost 5 bases and the J segment 1 base; nucleotides outside the gene matches: 3. The CDR3 loop is CASSPGLAGVNTGELFF. The CDR3 nucleotides read TGTGCCAGCAGCCCGGGACTAGCGGGGGTGAACACCGGGGAGCTGTTTTTT. Looking up the rest from reference TRBV11-3 and TRBJ2-2 gives the full variable domain: EAGVVQSPRYKIIEKKQPVAFWCNPISGHNTLYWYLQNLGQGPELLIRYENEEAVDDSQLPKDRFSAERLKGVDSTLKIQPAELGDSAVYLCASSPGLAGVNTGELFFGEGSRLTVL.

This chain links TRBV5-1 with TRBJ2-5, with D possibly matching TRBD2 (6 bases). Germline V lookup: CDR1 SGHRS, CDR2 YFSETQ. This CDR3 region has 15 residues. Trimming took 2 bases from V and 4 from J, leaving 15 bases between them. Here the CDR3 DNA reads TGCGCCAGCAGCTTCGGAGGGGTCGATCCAGAGACCCAGTACTTC. It translates to CASSFGGVDPETQYF.

The table lists this clone with a few counts. The chain carries TRBV5-1 and TRBJ2-7; 10 nucleotides align to TRBD2. The CDR3 is 15 residues long. The germline gives CDR1 SGHRS, CDR2 YFSETQ. Trimming removed 4 bases from V and 4 bases from J; junction bases left unmatched: 8. The DNA for the CDR3 is TGCGCCAGCAGCGTGGCTAGCGGGGGTATGTACGAGCAGTACTTC. Translation: CASSVASGGMYEQYF.

This clone was picked up a small number of times. The genes are TRBV7-2 and TRBJ2-2; TRBD2 aligns across 13 bases. Unmatched junction bases numbered 5, after V lost 6 bases and J lost 7 bases. Germline V gene data show CDR1 as SGHTA and CDR2 as FQGNSA. The CDR3 contains 15 residues. The DNA for the CDR3 is TGTGCCAGCAGACTAGCGGGGGGGCCCAGCGGGGAGCTGTTTTTT. Translated: CASRLAGGPSGELFF.

The table lists this clone with a count of one. The chain joins TRBV2 to TRBJ1-2; tentatively, D is TRBD1 (5 bases). The CDR3 is made up of 13 amino acids. Germline V gene data show CDR1 as SNHLY and CDR2 as FYNNEI. V lost 6 bases to trimming and J lost 8 bases, with 16 bases between them. CDR3 bases: TGTGCCAGCAGCGGAGGGAATTGGGGCGGCTACACCTTC. Translating gives CASSGGNWGGYTF.

This chain connects TRBV30 to TRBJ1-1; D may be TRBD1 (6 bases). Germline loops: CDR1 GTSNPN, CDR2 SVGIG (reference sequence). Trimming removed 0 bases from V and 0 bases from J, with 8 bases in between. CDR3 length equals 14 residues. DNA for the CDR3: TGTGCCTGGAGTGTAACAGGGATGAACACTGAAGCTTTCTTT. As protein: CAWSVTGMNTEAFF.

This chain links TRBV7-9 with TRBJ2-7; TRBD1 might be the D (6 bases). Germline lookup yields CDR1 SEHNR and CDR2 FQNEAQ (reference sequence). The CDR3 is made up of 15 amino acids. V was trimmed by 5 bases and J by 3 bases, leaving 17 bases between them. CDR3 sequence: CASSINRVPLYEQYF. CDR3 DNA sequence: TGTGCCAGCAGCATCAACAGGGTACCCCTCTACGAGCAGTACTTC.

The chain carries TRBV5-5 and TRBJ1-1; D is possibly TRBD1 (5 bases). V lost 3 bases, J lost 1 base, and 10 bases lay in between. The CDR3 loop spans 14 amino acids. Germline CDR1 and CDR2: SGHKS and YYEKEE (reference sequence). CDR3 in DNA: TGTGCCAGCAGCTGGGGGGTGGAGAACACTGAAGCTTTCTTT. Its protein product is CASSWGVENTEAFF.

The chain employs TRBV6-5 and TRBJ1-1; D ambiguous. Trimming stripped 6 bases from V and 1 base from J, with 15 bases between. Germline V lookup: CDR1 MNHEY, CDR2 SVGAGI. CDR3 length equals 15 residues. The CDR3 reads CASRPTHTSNTEAFF. The CDR3 DNA follows: TGTGCCAGCAGGCCTACTCACACGTCGAACACTGAAGCTTTCTTT.

This chain links TRBV4-1 with TRBJ2-5; no clear D gene. Germline V gene sequence: CDR1 MGHRA, CDR2 YSYEKL. The V end was cut by 7 bases, the J end by 4 bases, with 13 bases between. The CDR3 has 13 amino acids. The CDR3 is CASTYRFGETQYF. CDR3 nucleotides: TGCGCCAGCACCTATAGGTTCGGAGAGACCCAGTACTTC.

This chain uses TRBV7-2 with TRBJ1-2, with a tentative D call TRBD1 (5 bases). This CDR3 contains 15 residues. V lost 3 bases and J 0 bases, leaving 11 bases between the germline ends. Germline values: CDR1 SGHTA, CDR2 FQGNSA. CDR3: CASSLSTGANYGYTF. Here the CDR3 DNA reads TGTGCCAGCAGCTTGAGCACAGGAGCTAACTATGGCTACACCTTC.

The chain links TRBV27 to TRBJ2-7, with 7 bases lining up with TRBD1. The ends lost 3 bases at V and 7 bases at J; junction bases unmatched: 12. Looked up from germline, CDR1 is MNHEY and CDR2 is SMNVEV (reference sequence). This CDR3 comprises 15 residues. CDR3 residues: CASSFNIKQGLEQYF. The DNA of the CDR3 is TGTGCCAGCAGTTTCAACATTAAACAGGGGCTTGAGCAGTACTTC.

V gene TRBV19 combines with J gene TRBJ1-4; D call uncertain. V was shortened by 7 bases and J by 0 bases, with 9 bases between the two germline ends. The germline V gene has CDR1 LNHDA and CDR2 SQIVND (reference sequence). This CDR3 region has 14 residues. Written as DNA, the CDR3 is TGTGCCAGTACTCACAGAGCAACTAATGAAAAACTGTTTTTT. Translating gives CASTHRATNEKLFF.

This rearrangement joins TRBV7-6 to TRBJ2-3; TRBD1 or TRBD2 may be the D gene (5 bases each). CDR3 size: 14 residues. Germline CDR1 and CDR2: SGHVS and FNYEAQ. The V end lost 3 bases, the J end lost 5 bases, and 12 bases lay between the germline ends. CDR3 amino acids: CASSFGTEGDTQYF. For the CDR3, the DNA is TGTGCCAGCAGCTTCGGGACCGAGGGAGATACGCAGTATTTT.

This clone was seen a single time. The chain couples TRBV7-9 to TRBJ2-3; 7 bases align to TRBD1. This CDR3 region has 16 residues. CDR1 is SEHNR and CDR2 is FQNEAQ in the germline V gene (reference sequence). Trimming removed 4 bases from V and 0 bases from J; junction bases left unmatched: 7. The CDR3: CASSSPRQGSTDTQYF. The DNA for the CDR3 is TGTGCCAGCAGCTCACCCCGACAGGGTAGCACAGATACGCAGTATTTT.

A few counts support this clone. The genes are TRBV7-3 and TRBJ2-3, with a possible D match to TRBD2 (5 bases). V dropped 5 bases and J dropped 8 bases, with 11 bases sitting between them. Germline V CDR1 and CDR2: SGHTA, FQGTGA. The CDR3 is 12 amino acids. The CDR3 spells CASSELGGTQYF. The CDR3 region has the DNA TGTGCCAGCAGCGAACTAGGAGGTACGCAGTATTTT.

This chain joins TRBV7-2 and TRBJ2-7, with D possibly being TRBD1 or TRBD2 (5 bases each). The V end lost 1 base, the J end lost 0 bases, and 16 bases lay between the germline ends. The germline V gene encodes CDR1 SGHTA and CDR2 FQGNSA. There are 17 residues in the CDR3. CDR3 coding DNA: TGTGCCAGCAGCTTAGTGAAGGGGACCTTGAGCTCCTACGAGCAGTACTTC. This encodes CASSLVKGTLSSYEQYF.

This sequence joins TRBV2 and TRBJ2-1; 11 bases match TRBD2. The CDR3 sequence is 16 residues long. The germline gives CDR1 SNHLY, CDR2 FYNNEI. V gave up 5 bases and J gave up 4 bases; unmatched junction bases: 7. This CDR3 is CASSSEGLAEYNEQFF. DNA of the CDR3: TGTGCCAGCAGTTCAGAGGGACTAGCGGAATACAATGAGCAGTTCTTC.

The CDR3 sequence: CASSMGRKETQYF. In DNA form, the CDR3 reads TGTGCCAGTAGTATGGGCAGGAAAGAGACCCAGTACTTC. This sequence joins TRBV19 and TRBJ2-5, with D unresolved. V was clipped by 3 bases and J by 3 bases, with 8 bases between them. The CDR3 has 13 residues. Germline V lookup: CDR1 LNHDA, CDR2 SQIVND (reference sequence). Based on the CDR3 plus reference TRBV19 and TRBJ2-5, the full variable domain is DGGITQSPKYLFRKEGQNVTLSCEQNLNHDAMYWYRQDPGQGLRLIYYSQIVNDFQKGDIAEGYSVSREKKESFPLTVTSAQKNPTAFYLCASSMGRKETQYFGPGTRLLVL.